Sequencing of this T cell receptor beta chain was carried out in a study of cytomegalovirus exposure and HLA in healthy donors. On the study more broadly: A prior study identified 110 million or so unique TCR beta sequences from 200 million or so T cells.

Researchers ran the PCR with 60 Vbeta and 13 Jbeta primers. Here immunoSEQ multiplex PCR was the method, and the copy in TCRdb shows in-frame clones only, minus some. The table has 150,000 to 180,000 clones, roughly 84% seen once. This CDR3 comprises 14 residues. Trimming cost V 3 bases and J 8 bases, with 17 bases left between them. Germline assignment: CDR1 SGHNT and CDR2 YENEEA. This clone appeared once. Its antigen is not known. Findings and limits, study-wide: Information on immune exposure was restricted to one variable (CMV serostatus). Accounts indicate the classifier identified cytomegalovirus status with strong specificity and sensitivity. Being productive about 90% or about 30% of the time was typical of most TCR beta V segments in an earlier analysis.

The chain couples TRBV11-3 to TRBJ2-7, with D possibly matching TRBD1 (5 bases). The sequenced sample was PBMCs. This TCR was sampled from a woman aged 18 to 35 in good health and CMV-seronegative. CDR3 protein: CASSLSVGPTKQYF. The CDR3 DNA reads TGTGCCAGCAGCTTGAGCGTGGGGCCTACGAAGCAGTACTTC.